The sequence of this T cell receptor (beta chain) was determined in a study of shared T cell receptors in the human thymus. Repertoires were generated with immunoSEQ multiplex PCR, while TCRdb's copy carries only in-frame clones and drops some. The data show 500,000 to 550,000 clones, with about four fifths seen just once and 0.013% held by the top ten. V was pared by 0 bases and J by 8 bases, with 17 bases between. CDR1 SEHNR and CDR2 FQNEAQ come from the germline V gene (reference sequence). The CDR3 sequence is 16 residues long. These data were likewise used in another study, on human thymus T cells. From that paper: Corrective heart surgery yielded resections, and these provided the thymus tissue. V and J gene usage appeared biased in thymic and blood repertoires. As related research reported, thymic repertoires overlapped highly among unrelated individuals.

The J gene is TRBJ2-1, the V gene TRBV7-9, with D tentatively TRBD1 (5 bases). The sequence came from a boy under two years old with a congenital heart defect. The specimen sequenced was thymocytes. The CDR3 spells CASSLAYRPKGDEQFF. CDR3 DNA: TGTGCCAGCAGCTTAGCCTACAGGCCCAAAGGCGATGAGCAGTTCTTC.